A single sample gave rise to the 26 T cell receptor beta chains below, sequenced in a study of blood T cell repertoires in COVID-19. Clones were read by immunoSEQ multiplex PCR, and TCRdb kept only the in-frame ones, dropping some. The data hold some 130,000 clones, with just under 85% observed a single time. Sequencing input: peripheral blood. The receptors stem from a human donor in a cohort sampled during active COVID-19.

This chain joins TRBV7-8 and TRBJ2-5, with D perhaps TRBD2 (7 bases). The V end lost 5 bases, the J end lost 5 bases, and 21 bases lay between the germline ends. Germline assignment: CDR1 SGHVS and CDR2 FQNEAQ. The CDR3 covers 16 residues. The CDR3 region has the DNA TGTGCCAGCAGCCACCCTGATCGACGGGGGGCTGAGACCCAGTACTTC. Protein: CASSHPDRRGAETQYF.

The chain has TRBV7-2 and TRBJ1-1; D might be TRBD1 (5 bases). Germline V gene sequence: CDR1 SGHTA, CDR2 FQGNSA. This CDR3 is 13 amino acids long. V was pared by 3 bases and J by 1 base, with 6 bases between. The CDR3 coding sequence is TGTGCCAGCAGCTTCGGGGGGAACACTGAAGCTTTCTTT. Translation: CASSFGGNTEAFF.

The V call is TRBV4-1, the J call TRBJ2-5, with D perhaps TRBD1 (6 bases). Trimming cost V 0 bases and J 2 bases, with 13 bases left between them. Germline loops: CDR1 MGHRA, CDR2 YSYEKL. This CDR3 is built from 16 residues. CDR3 sequence (DNA): TGCGCCAGCAGCCAAGAGCGGACAGCCTTACAAGAGACCCAGTACTTC. This codes for CASSQERTALQETQYF.

The chain joins TRBV5-6 to TRBJ2-3, with D possibly TRBD2 on 6 matching bases. Germline CDR1 reads SGHDT; CDR2 reads YYEEEE. The length of the CDR3 is 15 residues. V was shortened by 0 bases and J by 1 base, with 9 bases between the two germline ends. The DNA of the CDR3 is TGTGCCAGCAGCTTGGGGGGGGTTGGCACAGATACGCAGTATTTT. Protein sequence: CASSLGGVGTDTQYF.

V usage is TRBV6-1 and J usage is TRBJ2-2; TRBD1 matches at 9 bases. V trimming: 3 bases; J trimming: 9 bases; junction bases outside the gene matches: 11. Germline loops: CDR1 MNHNS, CDR2 SASEGT. The CDR3 is 16 residues long. Written as DNA, the CDR3 is TGTGCCAGCAGTGATGTACCGGGACAGGGAAATCGGGAGCTGTTTTTT. Amino acids: CASSDVPGQGNRELFF.

The chain carries TRBV6-6 and TRBJ1-6; the match to TRBD1 covers 10 bases. V lost 5 bases to trimming and J lost 5 bases; unmatched junction nucleotides: 12. The CDR3 loop spans 18 amino acids. Per the germline V gene, CDR1 is MNHNY and CDR2 is SVGAGI (reference sequence). The CDR3 DNA is TGTGCCAGCAGTCGGACACCGGGACAGGGGTCTCATAATTCACCCCTCCACTTT. It translates to CASSRTPGQGSHNSPLHF.

This clone was counted a single time. The chain has TRBV10-2 and TRBJ2-7, with TRBD1 identical over 9 bases. After removal of 8 bases from V and 0 bases from J, the junction contained 2 bases not matched to a gene. This CDR3 has 13 residues. From germline, CDR1 is WSHSY and CDR2 SAAADI. CDR3 nucleotide sequence: TGCGCCAGCGGACAGGGGTCCTCCTACGAGCAGTACTTC. Protein: CASGQGSSYEQYF.

The chain uses TRBV7-9 and TRBJ2-7; possible D gene TRBD2, 6 bases. This CDR3 has 15 residues. Trimming took 3 bases from V and 1 from J, leaving 13 bases between them. Germline assignment: CDR1 SEHNR and CDR2 FQNEAQ (reference sequence). The CDR3 coding sequence is TGTGCCAGCAGCTTTCGGGGGAGTAAATCCTACGAGCAGTACTTC. Protein product: CASSFRGSKSYEQYF.

This chain links TRBV7-2 with TRBJ2-7; TRBD1 aligns across 7 bases. Germline trimming cut 1 base from V and 1 base from J; bases unmatched to any gene: 1. The germline V gene encodes CDR1 SGHTA and CDR2 FQGNSA. The CDR3 totals 14 residues. In DNA, the CDR3 is TGTGCCAGCAGCTTAGACAGGGGTTCCTACGAGCAGTACTTC. Its translation: CASSLDRGSYEQYF.

The chain couples TRBV19 to TRBJ1-5; TRBD1 matches at 8 bases. CDR3 length equals 18 residues. Trimming removed 6 bases from V and 2 bases from J; junction bases left unmatched: 15. Germline assignment: CDR1 LNHDA and CDR2 SQIVND (reference sequence). CDR3 coding DNA: TGTGCCAGTAGCCTACGGGGGGCAGGGGGCGGAGGCAATCAGCCCCAGCATTTT. It is translated as CASSLRGAGGGGNQPQHF.

This clone came up once. The chain recombines TRBV5-1 with TRBJ2-2; TRBD2 is a possible D gene (5 bases). The CDR3 is made up of 15 amino acids. V lost 4 bases and J 6 bases, leaving 16 bases between the germline ends. From germline, CDR1 is SGHRS and CDR2 YFSETQ. Here the CDR3 reads CASSPRGVAAGELFF. The DNA of the CDR3 is TGCGCCAGCAGCCCCCGGGGTGTCGCGGCCGGGGAGCTGTTTTTT.

J is TRBJ2-3 and V is TRBV19; 10 nucleotides line up with TRBD1. This CDR3 has 17 residues. Per the germline V gene, CDR1 is LNHDA and CDR2 is SQIVND (reference sequence). Trimming removed 2 bases from V and 5 bases from J; junction bases left unmatched: 10. The CDR3 DNA follows: TGTGCCAGTAGTATACGGGGACAGGGGAGGTCAAAAGATACGCAGTATTTT. This encodes CASSIRGQGRSKDTQYF.

This clone is classed as medium-sized. The chain recombines TRBV20-1 with TRBJ1-1, with D possibly matching TRBD1 (5 bases). The CDR3 has 11 residues. V lost 6 bases and J lost 5, with 10 bases in between. In germline, CDR1 is DFQATT, CDR2 SNEGSKA (reference sequence). In nucleotides, the CDR3 is TGCAGTGCAATTAGACAGACTGAAGCTTTCTTT. Protein: CSAIRQTEAFF.

The chain is built from TRBV11-3 and TRBJ1-1; a weak D match, TRBD1 (5 bases). Trimming cost V 2 bases and J 2 bases, with 9 bases left between them. Germline CDR1 is SGHNT and CDR2 is YENEEA. This CDR3 has 14 amino acids. Here the CDR3 reads CASSLRGGNTEAFF. CDR3 coding DNA: TGTGCCAGCAGCTTAAGGGGAGGAAACACTGAAGCTTTCTTT.

There are a few counts of this clone. The chain recombines TRBV5-1 with TRBJ1-4; 7 positions agree with TRBD1. CDR3 length equals 14 residues. V gave up 1 base and J gave up 7 bases; unmatched junction bases: 4. The germline V gene has CDR1 SGHRS and CDR2 YFSETQ. The CDR3 loop is CASSLTGDFEKLFF. CDR3 nucleotide sequence: TGCGCCAGCAGCTTGACAGGGGATTTTGAAAAACTGTTTTTT.

This chain links TRBV7-6 with TRBJ1-1; possible D gene TRBD1, 6 bases. Germline assignment: CDR1 SGHVS and CDR2 FNYEAQ. The CDR3 spans 15 residues. Trimming removed 1 base at V and 4 bases at J, with 13 bases between. CDR3 sequence reads: CASSLGGQGSTEAFF. In DNA form, the CDR3 reads TGTGCCAGCAGCTTAGGGGGGCAGGGGTCCACTGAAGCTTTCTTT.

The CDR3 nucleotides read TGTGCCATCGGGGCAGGAGGGGCCACTAATGAAAAACTGTTTTTT. Protein product: CAIGAGGATNEKLFF. The rearrangement uses TRBV10-3 and TRBJ1-4; TRBD1 might be the D (5 bases). Trimming cost V 8 bases and J 2 bases, with 15 bases left between them. This CDR3 has 15 amino acids. The germline V gene has CDR1 ENHRY and CDR2 SYGVKD.

The chain combines TRBV30 with TRBJ2-3; 14 nucleotides align to TRBD2. Germline V gene lookup returns CDR1 GTSNPN and CDR2 SVGIG (reference sequence). The CDR3 is 16 amino acids. Losses at the gene ends were 5 bases for V and 1 base for J; bases not matched to a gene: 5. Written as DNA, the CDR3 is TGTGCCTGGGGGGGACTAGCGGGGGCACGCACAGATACGCAGTATTTT. This gives the protein CAWGGLAGARTDTQYF. The full variable domain, rest sourced from reference TRBV30 and TRBJ2-3, is SQTIHQWPATLVQPVGSPLSLECTVEGTSNPNLYWYRQAAGRGLQLLFYSVGIGQISSEVPQNLSASRPQDRQFILSSKKLLLSDSGFYLCAWGGLAGARTDTQYFGPGTRLTVL.

The chain links TRBV12-5 to TRBJ1-3; the D is unclear. Trimming left V 0 bases short and J 3 bases short, with 15 bases between. The CDR3 sequence is 17 residues long. The germline V gene encodes CDR1 LGHNT and CDR2 FRNRAP. CDR3 sequence reads: CASGLVREGYIGNTIYF. CDR3 coding DNA: TGTGCTAGTGGTTTGGTAAGGGAGGGATATATTGGAAACACCATATATTTT.

V and J are TRBV9 and TRBJ1-1; no definite D call. V was trimmed by 3 bases and J by 10 bases, leaving 16 bases between them. The length of the CDR3 is 13 residues. Germline V gene sequence: CDR1 SGDLS, CDR2 YYNGEE. CDR3 residues: CASSGVAHGVAFF. The CDR3 DNA reads as TGTGCCAGCAGCGGCGTGGCCCACGGGGTAGCTTTCTTT.

This rearrangement joins TRBV7-2 to TRBJ2-7; a weak D match, TRBD2 (6 bases). V lost 5 bases and J 0 bases, leaving 11 bases between the germline ends. The germline CDR1 and CDR2 sequences are SGHTA and FQGNSA. The CDR3 is made up of 14 amino acids. CDR3 region: CASSRDSYSYEQYF. CDR3 nucleotides: TGTGCCAGCAGCAGGGACTCGTACTCCTACGAGCAGTACTTC.

This chain uses TRBV6-5 with TRBJ1-2; 7 bases fit TRBD1. Germline CDR1 and CDR2: MNHEY and SVGAGI. This CDR3 has 12 amino acids. The V and J ends lost 6 bases and 3 bases, in that order; junction bases with no gene match: 1. DNA for the CDR3: TGTGCCAGCAGGGGGACAGACTATGGCTACACCTTC. It encodes CASRGTDYGYTF.

The rearrangement joins TRBV5-1 to TRBJ1-1; D is ambiguous. The length of the CDR3 is 14 residues. The V end lost 0 bases, the J end lost 7 bases, and 13 bases lay between the germline ends. Germline V CDR1 and CDR2: SGHRS, YFSETQ. The CDR3 nucleotides read TGCGCCAGCAGCTTGGTAGGGCGGGAGAATGAAGCTTTCTTT. Its protein is CASSLVGRENEAFF.

The genes are TRBV7-2 and TRBJ1-5, with TRBD1 identical over 7 bases. The CDR3 length is 15 residues. Losses at the gene ends were 2 bases for V and 1 base for J; bases not matched to a gene: 2. Germline CDR1 SGHTA, CDR2 FQGNSA. Here the CDR3 DNA reads TGTGCCAGCAGCTTAAACAGGGGAAGCAATCAGCCCCAGCATTTT. Encoded protein: CASSLNRGSNQPQHF.

Details on this clone: Other nucleotide sequences from this sample produce the same CDR3. The gene calls are TRBV12-5 and TRBJ2-2; TRBD2 aligns across 7 bases. The CDR3 is made up of 15 amino acids. Trimming removed 0 bases from V and 4 bases from J; junction bases left unmatched: 2. Germline CDR1 is LGHNT and CDR2 is FRNRAP. The CDR3 sequence: CASGLVTGGTGELFF. The CDR3 DNA is TGTGCTAGTGGTTTGGTAACGGGGGGCACCGGGGAGCTGTTTTTT.

This chain uses TRBV30 with TRBJ1-1; 7 nucleotides align to TRBD1. The ends lost 1 base at V and 0 bases at J; junction bases unmatched: 2. Germline CDR1 reads GTSNPN; CDR2 reads SVGIG (reference sequence). The CDR3 loop spans 14 amino acids. The DNA of the CDR3 is TGTGCCTGGAGTGGGGGACAGTTGAACACTGAAGCTTTCTTT. Amino acid sequence: CAWSGGQLNTEAFF.